This T cell receptor (beta chain) stems from a study of cytomegalovirus exposure and HLA in healthy donors. About the study: A later analysis reported the same platform for the roughly 120 validation repertoires and the roughly 630 first-cohort repertoires. Study outcomes and limitations: In the 95 to 150 validation repertoires, a later analysis found that first-cohort TCR clusters tended to co-occur. Many donors carried some public TCRs, although rarity characterized most TCR sequences.

Looked up from germline, CDR1 is SQVTM and CDR2 is ANQGSEA. The CDR3 is 12 residues long. V was pared by 6 bases and J by 8 bases, with 5 bases of the junction left unmatched. Profiled with immunoSEQ multiplex PCR; TCRdb holds only in-frame clones, not every one. The sample contains tens of thousands of clones, approximately 91% of which appear only once. Donors were drawn from the roughly 130-subject validation cohort, separate from the approximately 670-subject first cohort. With respect to this clone: Antigen unknown.

The sample taken for sequencing was PBMCs. The V call is TRBV29-1, the J call TRBJ1-2, with TRBD1 matching 11 bases. The TCR was taken from a man aged 25-45 years in good health and CMV-seronegative. CDR3 sequence: CSVGQGAGGYTF. CDR3 DNA: TGCAGCGTAGGACAGGGGGCGGGCGGCTACACCTTC.